This entry features one T cell receptor (beta chain) sequence. TCRdb passed the PCR reads through MiXCR, listing each CDR3 protein once. This table has 490,000 or so distinct CDR3 sequences, about 26% appearing once. This sample was included in a study of molecular identifiers for immune sequencing clone quantification. Naive CD8 T cells were sorted as CD8+CD4-CCR7+CD45RA+. Germline assignment: CDR1 MGHRA and CDR2 YSYEKL. The ends lost 2 bases at V and 7 bases at J; junction bases unmatched: 3. This CDR3 spans 14 amino acids. This chain connects TRBV4-1 to TRBJ2-2; 8 bases are a match to TRBD2. What was sequenced was naive CD8+ T cells from blood, with Jurkat cell RNA spiked in. Noted subset: FACS-sorted CD8+CD4-CCR7+CD45RA+ naive T cells. This TCR derives from a human donor in good health. Some libraries in this study had Jurkat cell RNA spiked in. Written as DNA, the CDR3 is TGCGCCAGCAGCCAACGGACTAGCAGCGGGGAGCTGTTTTTT. It is translated as CASSQRTSSGELFF.